This T cell receptor (beta chain) was profiled in a study of tumor-infiltrating lymphocytes in primary liver carcinoma. Study-wide findings and caveats: Reduced overlap was seen in tumor-adjacent and tumor-blood pairs versus tumor region pairs.

This clonotype was seen many times. Its antigen is currently unknown. The investigators made TCR beta cDNA from 400 to 550 ng total RNA, using a constant-region primer. Three-round nested multiplex PCR performed with slightly modified ARM-PCR produced the TCR beta libraries. TRBV1-TRBV30 forward primers paired with a C-beta reverse primer drove the first two PCR rounds, about 10 cycles each. TCRdb re-called the multiplex PCR reads with MiXCR, one entry per CDR3 protein. The sample holds 100,000 or so distinct CDR3 sequences, about three quarters seen once. The CDR3 sequence is 16 residues long. Germline CDR1 is WSHSY and CDR2 is SAAADI. With 8 bases removed from V and 7 bases from J, the gap between germline ends came to 21 bases. The source material, 20-30 mg of unsorted bulk tissue, was used to co-extract RNA and DNA.

The chain uses TRBV10-2 and TRBJ1-6, with D hard to call. This receptor was identified in a woman in her sixties or seventies with primary liver carcinoma and hepatitis B virus infection. Sequences were obtained from liver tumor tissue from sampling region 5. This sample's subset: tumor region T5, tumor centre. The CDR3 sequence is CASARFESRHNSPLHF. CDR3 nucleotides: TGCGCCAGCGCCCGTTTCGAGAGCAGGCACAATTCACCCCTCCACTTT.